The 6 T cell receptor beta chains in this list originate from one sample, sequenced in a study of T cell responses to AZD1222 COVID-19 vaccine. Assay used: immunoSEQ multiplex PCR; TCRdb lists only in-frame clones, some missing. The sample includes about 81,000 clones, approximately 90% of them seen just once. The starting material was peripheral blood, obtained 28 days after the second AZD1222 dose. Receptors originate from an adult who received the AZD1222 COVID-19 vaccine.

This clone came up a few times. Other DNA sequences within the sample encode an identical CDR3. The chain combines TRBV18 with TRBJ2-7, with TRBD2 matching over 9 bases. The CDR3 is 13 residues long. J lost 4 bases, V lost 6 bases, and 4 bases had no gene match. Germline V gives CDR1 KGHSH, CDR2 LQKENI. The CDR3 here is CASSPGLAYEQYF. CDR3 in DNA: TGTGCCAGCTCTCCGGGACTAGCATACGAGCAGTACTTC.

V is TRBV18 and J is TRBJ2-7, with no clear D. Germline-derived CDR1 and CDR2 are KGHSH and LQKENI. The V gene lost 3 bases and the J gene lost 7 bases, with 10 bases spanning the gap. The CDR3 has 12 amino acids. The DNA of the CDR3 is TGTGCCAGCTCACCGCAGGAGTGGGAGCAGTACTTC. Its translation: CASSPQEWEQYF.

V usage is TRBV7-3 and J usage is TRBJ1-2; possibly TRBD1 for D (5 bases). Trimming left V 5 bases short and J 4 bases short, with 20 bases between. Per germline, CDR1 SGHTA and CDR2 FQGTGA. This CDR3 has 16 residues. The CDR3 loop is CASSPYGGTRTYGYTF. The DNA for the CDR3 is TGTGCCAGCAGCCCATACGGGGGTACAAGAACCTATGGCTACACCTTC.

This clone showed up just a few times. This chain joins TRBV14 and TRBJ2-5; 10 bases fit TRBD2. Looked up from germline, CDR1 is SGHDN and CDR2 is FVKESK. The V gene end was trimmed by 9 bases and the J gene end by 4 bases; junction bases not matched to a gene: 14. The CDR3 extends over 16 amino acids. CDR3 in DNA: TGTGCCAGAGCAGCAGCCAGCGGGGGGGCCGGAGAGACCCAGTACTTC. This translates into CARAAASGGAGETQYF.

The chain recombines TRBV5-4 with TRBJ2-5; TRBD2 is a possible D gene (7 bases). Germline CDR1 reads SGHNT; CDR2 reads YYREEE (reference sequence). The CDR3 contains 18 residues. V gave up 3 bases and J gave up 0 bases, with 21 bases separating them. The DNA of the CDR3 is TGTGCCAGCAGCTCATCGAGGGGGGGTACGGGGAACCAAGAGACCCAGTACTTC. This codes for CASSSSRGGTGNQETQYF.

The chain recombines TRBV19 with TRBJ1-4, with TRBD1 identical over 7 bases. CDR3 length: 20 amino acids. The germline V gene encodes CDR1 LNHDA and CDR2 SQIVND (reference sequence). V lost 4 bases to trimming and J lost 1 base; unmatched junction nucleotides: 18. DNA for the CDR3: TGTGCCAGTAGTAGATCGACCGGGACAGCGATCTTTGGAACTAATGAAAAACTGTTTTTT. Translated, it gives CASSRSTGTAIFGTNEKLFF.